Detailed here is one T cell receptor (beta chain). Its binding antigen is unknown. There are no base qualities to consult, and no much larger clone falls within one base. These data belong to a study of blood T cell repertoires in COVID-19 (dated by TCRdb to the early 2020s). Context from the whole study: The collaborator samples originated in the United States, Italy and Spain and spanned the acute and convalescent phases of COVID-19. The material from the prospective study consisted of cDNA or gDNA derived from T cells, B-cell-depleted T cells, or PBMCs. The dataset comprised deeply sampled blood TCRbeta repertoires from subjects exposed to, actively infected with, or recovered from COVID-19. The repertoires were released in a freely available public database intended as a resource for research on the immune response to SARS-CoV-2. Samples came from the ongoing ImmuneRACE study (first 160 participants) plus 1,254 subjects from 6 global collaborators. The sample metadata nearly always contained a de-identified subject ID, COVID-19 status, age in years and sex. Where available, HLA class I and class II types were obtained from metadata supplied by the sample provider rather than from assay-based typing. What the study reported, not specific to this receptor: How much clinical and demographic metadata was included differed by source and by participant, and the metadata was provided uncurated.

Reading the germline V gene gives CDR1 LGHNT and CDR2 FRNRAP. Trimming costs V 0 bases and J 11 bases, and their ends lie 13 bases apart. Including cysteine and phenylalanine, the CDR3 has 13 amino acids. Just CDR3 DNA is preserved here, 39 bases in frame from base 1. The collaborating institutions used their own protocols to collect whole blood in K2EDTA tubes. For TCRbeta analysis, collaborator samples were shipped as frozen whole blood, as isolated PBMCs, or as DNA extracted from either sample type. The immunoSEQ Assay, a bias-controlled multiplex PCR, was used to amplify TCRbeta CDR3 regions from genomic DNA. As for how the authors treated the data: Nucleated cell counts per sample were estimated from amplification of reference gene primers within the assay. To quantify the absolute abundance of each unique TCRbeta CDR3 rearrangement, sequence reads were collapsed and filtered. Productive Simpson clonality was computed per sample as the square root of Simpson's diversity index over productive rearrangements. In its TCRdb copy, this immuneACCESS table keeps in-frame sequences only and misses some clones. Where compared with another copy, unresolved V genes explain less than half of these, and the others have no known cause. V and J calls and clone size are copied from that table; D and trimming were computed from the DNA. The sample data list under 250,000 clones, and roughly 85% of these were observed just once. Just over 2.5% of the sample is in the top ten clones.

Rearrangement joined TRBV12-5 to TRBJ1-1, with the D gene too uncertain to name. Sequencing was carried out using peripheral blood. This clonotype was obtained from a woman in her 70s with active or convalescent COVID-19. The bases read TGTGCTAGTGGTTTGGTAAACAGCCCGTGGGCTTTCTTT. This sequence encodes CASGLVNSPWAFF.